A single sample is the source of the 25 T cell receptor beta chains below, sequenced in a study of OX40 agonist ivuxolimab in advanced cancers. Produced via immunoSEQ multiplex PCR; TCRdb's table is partial and in-frame only. The table lists about 75,000 clones, roughly nine tenths of them singletons, with 8% in the top ten. Specimen: CD4+ or CD8+ T cells sorted from blood, collected in a trial of the OX40 agonist ivuxolimab. All receptors derive from an adult with an advanced solid tumor such as melanoma, head and neck, liver or kidney cancer.

V gene TRBV28 combines with J gene TRBJ1-2, with 12 nucleotides matching TRBD1. Germline loops: CDR1 MDHEN, CDR2 SYDVKM. The CDR3 extends over 16 amino acids. The J segment lost 0 bases and the V segment lost 5 bases, leaving 4 bases of the junction unmatched. This chain's CDR3 is CASSTGTGGSNYGYTF. The CDR3 DNA is TGTGCCAGCAGTACAGGGACAGGGGGCTCTAACTATGGCTACACCTTC.

The rearrangement uses TRBV9 and TRBJ1-5; D unclear. Germline V gives CDR1 SGDLS, CDR2 YYNGEE. The CDR3 runs 15 residues. The V end was cut by 4 bases, the J end by 3 bases, with 14 bases between. Here the CDR3 reads CASSPSWGFNQPQHF. In DNA, the CDR3 is TGTGCCAGCAGCCCGAGCTGGGGTTTCAATCAGCCCCAGCATTTT.

This clone was picked up many times. The chain employs TRBV5-1 and TRBJ2-1; no clear D gene. CDR1 is SGHRS, CDR2 YFSETQ, per germline. V was trimmed by 0 bases and J by 4 bases, leaving 11 bases between them. The CDR3 totals 15 residues. The CDR3 nucleotides are TGCGCCAGCAGCTTGGGGGCTAATATGTACAATGAGCAGTTCTTC. Protein product: CASSLGANMYNEQFF.

The V call is TRBV7-3, the J call TRBJ1-2, with 11 nucleotides matching TRBD1. In germline, CDR1 is SGHTA, CDR2 FQGTGA. The CDR3 length is 14 residues. Trimming removed 3 bases from V and 6 bases from J; junction bases left unmatched: 3. The CDR3 here is CASSLDRGLNGYTF. Written as DNA, the CDR3 is TGTGCCAGCAGCTTGGACAGGGGGCTTAATGGCTACACCTTC. Complete variable domain (other parts from reference TRBV7-3 and TRBJ1-2): GAGVSQTPSNKVTEKGKYVELRCDPISGHTALYWYRQSLGQGPEFLIYFQGTGAADDSGLPNDRFFAVRPEGSVSTLKIQRTERGDSAVYLCASSLDRGLNGYTFGSGTRLTVV.

The chain links TRBV11-2 to TRBJ2-1; 8 nucleotides agree with TRBD2. In germline, CDR1 is SGHAT, CDR2 FQNNGV. V lost 0 bases and J lost 7; bases outside the gene matches: 8. CDR3 size: 16 residues. The CDR3 spells CASSLDLSGSRNEQFF. DNA for the CDR3: TGTGCCAGCAGCTTAGATTTAAGCGGGAGTAGGAATGAGCAGTTCTTC.

The chain is built from TRBV7-9 and TRBJ1-2; D is unclear. The CDR3 contains 13 residues. Trimming shortened V by 3 bases and J by 5 bases, and 10 bases separated the two germline ends. CDR1 is SEHNR and CDR2 is FQNEAQ in the germline V gene (reference sequence). In DNA, the CDR3 is TGTGCCAGCAGCTTGACCCCGGATTATGGCTACACCTTC. It translates to CASSLTPDYGYTF.

This chain uses TRBV19 with TRBJ2-3; 11 bases fit TRBD2. In germline, CDR1 is LNHDA, CDR2 SQIVND (reference sequence). The CDR3 is made up of 15 amino acids. V lost 3 bases and J lost 1; bases outside the gene matches: 0. Written as DNA, the CDR3 is TGTGCCAGTAGTATGGGACTAGCGGGCACAGATACGCAGTATTTT. It specifies CASSMGLAGTDTQYF. Complete variable domain (other parts from reference TRBV19 and TRBJ2-3): DGGITQSPKYLFRKEGQNVTLSCEQNLNHDAMYWYRQDPGQGLRLIYYSQIVNDFQKGDIAEGYSVSREKKESFPLTVTSAQKNPTAFYLCASSMGLAGTDTQYFGPGTRLTVL.

The chain links TRBV25-1 to TRBJ1-2; 8 nucleotides line up with TRBD1. The CDR3 runs to 13 residues. Germline V lookup: CDR1 MGHDK, CDR2 SYGVNS. Unmatched junction bases numbered 3, after V lost 4 bases and J lost 5 bases. CDR3: CASSVQGGYGYTF. The CDR3 nucleotides read TGTGCCAGCAGTGTACAGGGGGGGTATGGCTACACCTTC.

This clone was seen a single time. J is TRBJ2-2 and V is TRBV7-2, with D maybe TRBD2 (6 bases). This CDR3 is built from 14 residues. The V end lost 6 bases, the J end lost 5 bases, and 13 bases lay between the germline ends. Per the germline V gene, CDR1 is SGHTA and CDR2 is FQGNSA. CDR3 sequence reads: CASSWRRGTGELFF. The CDR3 DNA follows: TGTGCCAGCAGTTGGAGGAGGGGTACCGGGGAGCTGTTTTTT.

The V call is TRBV14, the J call TRBJ2-3; TRBD2 matches at 10 bases. CDR3 length: 18 residues. The V segment lost 0 bases and the J segment 2 bases; nucleotides outside the gene matches: 8. The germline gives CDR1 SGHDN, CDR2 FVKESK. CDR3 DNA sequence: TGTGCCAGCAGCCAAGACCTAGCGGGAGAGATTTCCACAGATACGCAGTATTTT. This sequence encodes CASSQDLAGEISTDTQYF.

The sample holds one count of this clone. This chain connects TRBV5-4 to TRBJ1-1, with unresolved D. Trimming took 3 bases from V and 0 from J, leaving 6 bases between them. Germline V lookup: CDR1 SGHNT, CDR2 YYREEE (reference sequence). This CDR3 is built from 13 residues. The CDR3 loop is CASSSQLNTEAFF. The CDR3 region has the DNA TGTGCCAGCAGCTCACAGCTGAACACTGAAGCTTTCTTT.

This clone came up once. The CDR3 loop reads CASSESGQREQYF. Here the CDR3 DNA reads TGCGCCAGCAGTGAGTCGGGCCAGCGCGAGCAGTACTTC. The chain combines TRBV10-1 with TRBJ2-7; D not resolved. The CDR3 runs 13 residues. Germline V gene sequence: CDR1 WNHNN, CDR2 SYGVQD (reference sequence). Between the trimmed V and J ends, which lost 0 bases and 6 bases, there was a span of 9 bases.

The chain uses TRBV7-2 and TRBJ2-2; TRBD2 aligns across 7 bases. CDR1 SGHTA and CDR2 FQGNSA come from the germline V gene. V lost 1 base and J lost 6; bases outside the gene matches: 8. This CDR3 spans 16 amino acids. CDR3 in amino acids: CASSLGTVAGAGELFF. CDR3 DNA: TGTGCCAGCAGCTTAGGGACGGTGGCGGGAGCCGGGGAGCTGTTTTTT.

The chain employs TRBV6-5 and TRBJ2-3; D tentatively fits TRBD1 or TRBD2 (5 bases each). Germline V gene lookup returns CDR1 MNHEY and CDR2 SVGAGI. This CDR3 is 15 amino acids long. V lost 5 bases and J lost 4, with 16 bases in between. CDR3 sequence: CASSQSRGRADTQYF. CDR3 DNA: TGTGCCAGCAGTCAATCGAGGGGTCGGGCAGATACGCAGTATTTT.

This sequence joins TRBV9 and TRBJ2-7; 9 bases are shared with TRBD2. The ends lost 4 bases at V and 0 bases at J; junction bases unmatched: 5. The germline V gene encodes CDR1 SGDLS and CDR2 YYNGEE. The CDR3 runs 15 residues. CDR3 in DNA: TGTGCCAGCAGCCTCGGGACTAGCAGCTCCTACGAGCAGTACTTC. Translating it yields CASSLGTSSSYEQYF.

V gene TRBV30 combines with J gene TRBJ1-6; D gene ambiguous. Trimming cost V 3 bases and J 9 bases, with 15 bases left between them. The CDR3 length is 14 residues. CDR1 and CDR2 (germline): GTSNPN, SVGIG (reference sequence). The CDR3 DNA is TGTGCCTGGAGGTCAAGAGGGAATGGTTCACCCCTCCACTTT. This sequence encodes CAWRSRGNGSPLHF.

This CDR3 is CASSLSAGEQYF. The CDR3 DNA sequence: TGTGCCAGCAGTTTATCGGCGGGCGAACAGTATTTT. The rearrangement uses TRBV11-2 and TRBJ2-3, with a weak D call TRBD2 (5 bases). The CDR3 runs to 12 residues. CDR1 and CDR2 from the germline V gene are SGHAT and FQNNGV. Trimming took off 6 bases at V and 12 bases at J, with 16 bases between the two ends.

This chain connects TRBV10-3 to TRBJ2-7; 7 positions agree with TRBD1. Germline V gene sequence: CDR1 ENHRY, CDR2 SYGVKD. The trim removed 11 bases at V and 6 bases at J, leaving 10 bases unmatched. The length of the CDR3 is 12 residues. For the CDR3, the DNA is TGTGCCTCCAGCCAAGGGGGCGGCGAGCAGTACTTC. It specifies CASSQGGGEQYF.

V is TRBV2 and J is TRBJ1-1; D is ambiguous. The germline gives CDR1 SNHLY, CDR2 FYNNEI. The length of the CDR3 is 13 residues. Trimming pared 6 bases from V and 5 bases from J, leaving 13 bases between. The CDR3 is CASRGLGETEAFF. In DNA, the CDR3 is TGTGCCAGCAGAGGCCTCGGGGAGACTGAAGCTTTCTTT.

This chain connects TRBV18 to TRBJ1-5; 9 nucleotides agree with TRBD1. Per germline, CDR1 KGHSH and CDR2 LQKENI. This CDR3 is 14 amino acids long. J gave up 6 bases and V 4 bases, and 4 bases lay outside the gene matches. CDR3 nucleotide sequence: TGTGCCAGCTCACTGAACAGGGGGCTTCAGCCCCAGCATTTT. Translation: CASSLNRGLQPQHF.

The rearrangement uses TRBV4-1 and TRBJ2-3; D remains ambiguous. CDR1 and CDR2 (germline): MGHRA, YSYEKL. V dropped 1 base and J dropped 2 bases, with 4 bases sitting between them. The CDR3 spans 13 residues. The CDR3 loop reads CASSQAITDTQYF. The CDR3 coding sequence is TGCGCCAGCAGCCAAGCTATCACAGATACGCAGTATTTT.

The CDR3, as DNA: TGTGCCAGCAGCCCAAAGGACGGATCCTACGAGCAGTACTTC. Translated, it gives CASSPKDGSYEQYF. The chain uses TRBV5-4 and TRBJ2-7; no clear D gene. The CDR3 has 14 residues. The germline gives CDR1 SGHNT, CDR2 YYREEE (reference sequence). V lost 4 bases to trimming and J lost 1 base, with 12 bases between them.

The chain couples TRBV18 to TRBJ1-2; D unclear. Germline CDR1 KGHSH, CDR2 LQKENI. The CDR3 extends over 13 amino acids. The V gene lost 1 base and the J gene lost 7 bases, with 10 bases spanning the gap. CDR3 sequence reads: CASSPQGGVGYTF. The CDR3 DNA reads TGTGCCAGCTCACCACAGGGTGGAGTTGGCTACACCTTC.

The rearrangement joins TRBV28 to TRBJ1-4; D perhaps matches TRBD1 (5 bases). V gave up 2 bases and J gave up 2 bases, with 9 bases separating them. The CDR3 sequence is 15 residues long. CDR1 MDHEN and CDR2 SYDVKM come from the germline V gene. CDR3 DNA sequence: TGTGCCAGCAGTTTACCCGGGGGGACTAATGAAAAACTGTTTTTT. Translated, it gives CASSLPGGTNEKLFF.

This clone was picked up one time. This chain joins TRBV19 and TRBJ1-1, with TRBD1 matching over 7 bases. Trimming at V came to 5 bases and at J to 5 bases, leaving 8 bases not matched to a gene. This CDR3 comprises 14 residues. CDR1 and CDR2 (germline): LNHDA, SQIVND (reference sequence). The CDR3 here is CASSLTGVGTEAFF. CDR3 DNA: TGTGCCAGTAGTTTAACAGGGGTAGGGACTGAAGCTTTCTTT.